This TCR beta chain was recovered during a study of neurological immune-mediated disorders. Time point noted: technical triplicate 3. This clonotype was detected only once. Its antigen is not identified. Study-wide results and limits: TCR clonal expansion peaked in HTLV-1-associated myelopathy patients and was lowest in multiple sclerosis patients.

The cDNA was generated by 5'RACE with 10-nucleotide random UMIs. A single record per CDR3 protein comes from TCRdb applying MiXCR to the 5' RACE reads. Altogether about 45,000 distinct CDR3 sequences are present, roughly 21% being singletons, with the ten largest covering about 4.1%. This CDR3 spans 16 amino acids. V lost 6 bases and J 1 base, leaving 15 bases between the germline ends. CDR1 is KGHSH and CDR2 is LQKENI in the germline V gene. The sequenced sample consisted of PBMCs. The gene calls are TRBV18 and TRBJ2-2; perhaps TRBD1 as D (6 bases). The sequence was obtained from a man in his fifties or sixties with HTLV-1-associated myelopathy (HAM/TSP). The CDR3 region is CASSRNRAENTGELFF. In nucleotides, the CDR3 is TGTGCCAGCTCCCGCAACAGGGCGGAGAACACCGGGGAGCTGTTTTTT.